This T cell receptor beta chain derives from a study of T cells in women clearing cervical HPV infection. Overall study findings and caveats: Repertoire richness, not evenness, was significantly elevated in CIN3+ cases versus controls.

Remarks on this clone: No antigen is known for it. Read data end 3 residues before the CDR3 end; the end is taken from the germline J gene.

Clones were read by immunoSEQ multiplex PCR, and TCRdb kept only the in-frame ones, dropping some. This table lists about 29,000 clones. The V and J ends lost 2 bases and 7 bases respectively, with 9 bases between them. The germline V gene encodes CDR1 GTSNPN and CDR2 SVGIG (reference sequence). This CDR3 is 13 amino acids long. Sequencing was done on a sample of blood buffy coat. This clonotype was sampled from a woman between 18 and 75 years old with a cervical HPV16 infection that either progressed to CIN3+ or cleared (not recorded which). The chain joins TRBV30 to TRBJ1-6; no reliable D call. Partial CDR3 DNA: TGTGCCTGGAGTATGGCCACAAATTCACCC. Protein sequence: CAWSMATNSP. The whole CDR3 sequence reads CAWSMATNSPLHF. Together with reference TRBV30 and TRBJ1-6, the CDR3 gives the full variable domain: SQTIHQWPATLVQPVGSPLSLECTVEGTSNPNLYWYRQAAGRGLQLLFYSVGIGQISSEVPQNLSASRPQDRQFILSSKKLLLSDSGFYLCAWSMATNSPLHFGNGTRLTVT.